This T cell receptor (beta chain) stems from a study of cytomegalovirus exposure and HLA in healthy donors. Study results and limitations: Per published reports, the classifier diagnosed cytomegalovirus status with high specificity and sensitivity. In presence/absence analyses, roughly uniform sequencing depth across donors was assumed. Researchers reported that three CMV-associated chains were confirmed in vitro as CMV antigen-specific.

The germline gives CDR1 SEHNR, CDR2 FQNEAQ (reference sequence). The CDR3 spans 12 residues. The ends lost 5 bases at V and 11 bases at J; junction bases unmatched: 2. The primer mix had 60 Vbeta and 13 Jbeta primers. Generated by immunoSEQ multiplex PCR, the TCRdb table keeps only in-frame clones and is missing some. This sample yields under 150,000 clones, of which roughly 77% are seen a single time; under 6% belongs to the top ten. Points on this clone: What it binds is not known.

The chain carries TRBV7-9 and TRBJ1-4; TRBD1 agrees at 10 bases. The sample taken for sequencing was PBMCs. This clonotype was sampled from a woman aged 40 to 50 in good health and CMV-seropositive. CDR3 DNA: TGTGCCAGCAGCAGACAGGGGGCGAAACTGTTTTTT. Translation gives CASSRQGAKLFF.